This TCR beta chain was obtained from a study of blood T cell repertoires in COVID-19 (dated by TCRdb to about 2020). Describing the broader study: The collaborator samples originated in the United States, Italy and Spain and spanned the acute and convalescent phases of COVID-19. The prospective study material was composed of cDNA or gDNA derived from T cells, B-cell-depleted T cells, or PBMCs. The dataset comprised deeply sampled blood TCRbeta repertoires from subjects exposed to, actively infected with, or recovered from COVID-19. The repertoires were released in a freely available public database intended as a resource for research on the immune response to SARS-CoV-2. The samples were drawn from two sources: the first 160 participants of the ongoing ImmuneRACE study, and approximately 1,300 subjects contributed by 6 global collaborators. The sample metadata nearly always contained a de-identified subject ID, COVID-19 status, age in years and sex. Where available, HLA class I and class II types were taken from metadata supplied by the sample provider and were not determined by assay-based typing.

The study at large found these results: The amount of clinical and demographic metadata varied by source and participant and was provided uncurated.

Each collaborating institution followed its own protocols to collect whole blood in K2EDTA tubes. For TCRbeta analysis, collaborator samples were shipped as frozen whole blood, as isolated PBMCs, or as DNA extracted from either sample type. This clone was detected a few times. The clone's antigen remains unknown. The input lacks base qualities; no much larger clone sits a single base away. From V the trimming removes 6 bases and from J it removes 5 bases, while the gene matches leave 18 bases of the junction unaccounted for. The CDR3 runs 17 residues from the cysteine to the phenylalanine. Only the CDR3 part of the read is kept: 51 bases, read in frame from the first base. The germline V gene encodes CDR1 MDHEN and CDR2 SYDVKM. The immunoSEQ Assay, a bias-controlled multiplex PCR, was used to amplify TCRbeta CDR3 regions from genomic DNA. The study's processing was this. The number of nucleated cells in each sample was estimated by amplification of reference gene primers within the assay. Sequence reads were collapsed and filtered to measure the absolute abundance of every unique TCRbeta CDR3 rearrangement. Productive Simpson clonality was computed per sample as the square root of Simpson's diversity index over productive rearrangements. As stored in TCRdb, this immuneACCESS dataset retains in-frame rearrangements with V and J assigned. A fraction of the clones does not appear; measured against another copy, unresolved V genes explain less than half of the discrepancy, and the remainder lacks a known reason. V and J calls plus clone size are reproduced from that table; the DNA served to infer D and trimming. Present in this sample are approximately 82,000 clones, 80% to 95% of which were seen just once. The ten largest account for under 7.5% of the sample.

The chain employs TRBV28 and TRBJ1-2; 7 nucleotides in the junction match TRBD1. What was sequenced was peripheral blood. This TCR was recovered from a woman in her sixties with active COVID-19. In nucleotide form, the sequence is TGTGCCAGCAGCCTGGGGGACACGACAGGGCTTCTTTATGGCTACACCTTC. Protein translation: CASSLGDTTGLLYGYTF.